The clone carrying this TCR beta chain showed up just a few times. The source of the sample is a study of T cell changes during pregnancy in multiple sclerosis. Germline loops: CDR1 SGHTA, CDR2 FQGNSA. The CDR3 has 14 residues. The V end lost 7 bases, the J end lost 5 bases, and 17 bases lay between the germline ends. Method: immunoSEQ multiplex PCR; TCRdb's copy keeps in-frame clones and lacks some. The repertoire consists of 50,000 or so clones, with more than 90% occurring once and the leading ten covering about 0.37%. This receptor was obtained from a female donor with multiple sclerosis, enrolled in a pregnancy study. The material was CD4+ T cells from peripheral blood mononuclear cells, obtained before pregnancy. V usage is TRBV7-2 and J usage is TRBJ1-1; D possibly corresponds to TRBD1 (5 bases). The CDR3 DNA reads TGTGCCAGCACCAGAGGCGGGGCTGGGACTGAAGCTTTCTTT. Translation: CASTRGGAGTEAFF.